This T cell receptor beta chain was obtained from a study of lymphopenia after photon versus proton radiotherapy. Study-wide findings and caveats: In patients who died, overall survival fell as post-nadir TCR diversity dropped more. Proton therapy kept repertoires fairly stable, unlike photons, which gained effector/memory cells. After the lymphocyte nadir, photon-treated repertoires showed oligoclonal expansion, especially of CD8+ Temra cells.

This clone was seen only a few times. The antigen is unknown. V gave up 5 bases and J gave up 8 bases; unmatched junction bases: 5. The CDR3 is 13 residues long. Per the germline V gene, CDR1 is SQVTM and CDR2 is ANQGSEA. Profiled with immunoSEQ multiplex PCR; TCRdb holds only in-frame clones, not every one. The sample includes about 24,000 clones, about 84% seen only once; the top ten take 21%. The chain recombines TRBV29-1 with TRBJ1-4; TRBD1 agrees at 10 bases. This clonotype originated in a woman between 65 and 79 years old with pancreatic cancer. The source was peripheral blood, collected from a patient treated with proton-based radiotherapy. The CDR3 DNA sequence: TGCAGCGTTATGACAGGGGGCGACGAAAAACTGTTTTTT. It translates to CSVMTGGDEKLFF. Variable domain in full (rest from reference TRBV29-1 and TRBJ1-4): SAVISQKPSRDICQRGTSLTIQCQVDSQVTMMFWYRQQPGQSLTLIATANQGSEATYESGFVIDKFPISRPNLTFSTLTVSNMSPEDSSIYLCSVMTGGDEKLFFGSGTQLSVL.